The following is a T cell receptor (beta chain) sequence with its context. The data belong to a study of blood T cell repertoires in COVID-19. The repertoire was sequenced with immunoSEQ multiplex PCR; TCRdb's copy has only in-frame clones and lacks some. The sample lists some 320,000 clones, approximately 85% occurring once. Germline V lookup: CDR1 SNHLY, CDR2 FYNNEI. This CDR3 contains 14 residues. V was pared by 8 bases and J by 2 bases, with 5 bases of the junction left unmatched. This sequence was found in a human donor in a cohort sampled during active COVID-19. Input material: peripheral blood. This chain connects TRBV2 to TRBJ2-3; 9 bases line up with TRBD1. This CDR3 reads CASGGTGITDTQYF. CDR3 DNA: TGTGCCAGCGGGGGGACAGGGATCACAGATACGCAGTATTTT.